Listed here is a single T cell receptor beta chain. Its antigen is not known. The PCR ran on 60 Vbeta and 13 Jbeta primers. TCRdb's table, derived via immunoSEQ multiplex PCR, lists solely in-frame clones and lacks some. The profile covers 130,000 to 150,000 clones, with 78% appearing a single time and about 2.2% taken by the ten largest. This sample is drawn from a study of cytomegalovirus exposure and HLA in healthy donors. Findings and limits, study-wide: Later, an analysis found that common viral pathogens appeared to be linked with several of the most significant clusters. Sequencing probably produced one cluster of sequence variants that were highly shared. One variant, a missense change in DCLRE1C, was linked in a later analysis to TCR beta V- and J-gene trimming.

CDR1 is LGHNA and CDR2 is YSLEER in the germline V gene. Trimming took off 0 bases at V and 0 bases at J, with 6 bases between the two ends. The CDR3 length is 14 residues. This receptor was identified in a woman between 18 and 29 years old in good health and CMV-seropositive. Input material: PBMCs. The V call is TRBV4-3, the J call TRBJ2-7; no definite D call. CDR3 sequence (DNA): TGCGCCAGCAGCCAAGAAGCCGTCTCCTACGAGCAGTACTTC. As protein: CASSQEAVSYEQYF.